The 17 T cell receptor beta chains below come from one sample, sequenced in a study of T cells in Graves' hyperthyroidism and ophthalmopathy. RNA transcripts were the template for amplifying TCR beta CDR3 regions. Primed by the HTBI set, a first-round RT-PCR was run on the TCR CDR3. TCRdb re-called the multiplex PCR reads through MiXCR, storing one row per CDR3 protein. The data contain approximately 330,000 distinct CDR3 sequences, 12% to 15% of them singletons. The sequenced sample was blood. The receptors here all came from a woman in her thirties or forties with Graves' ophthalmopathy.

A remark on this clonotype: Since a much larger clone is just one base distant, this may be a read error. The CDR3 reads CASSPLDTETFF. Written as DNA, the CDR3 is TGTGCCAGCAGTCCCTTGGACACTGAAACTTTCTTT. The chain employs TRBV6-1 and TRBJ1-1, with a tentative D call TRBD1 (5 bases). CDR3 length equals 12 residues. Per the germline V gene, CDR1 is MNHNS and CDR2 is SASEGT.

Ten or more counts support this clonotype. V gene TRBV6-1 combines with J gene TRBJ2-1; 9 nucleotides line up with TRBD1. CDR1 is MNHNS, CDR2 SASEGT, per germline. Germline trimming cut 0 bases from V and 3 bases from J; bases unmatched to any gene: 0. This CDR3 has 15 residues. The CDR3 spells CASSEATGGYNEQFF. Written as DNA, the CDR3 is TGTGCCAGCAGTGAAGCGACAGGGGGCTACAATGAGCAGTTCTTC.

This clonotype has a handful of counts. The J gene is TRBJ1-5, the V gene TRBV19, with 7 bases fitting TRBD1. The CDR3 sequence is 13 residues long. Germline V gene lookup returns CDR1 LNHDA and CDR2 SQIVND (reference sequence). V dropped 8 bases and J dropped 3; count of bases not matched to a gene: 4. This CDR3 reads CASLQGVNQPQHF. CDR3 bases: TGTGCCAGTTTGCAGGGGGTCAATCAGCCCCAGCATTTT. The whole variable domain, remainder taken from reference TRBV19 and TRBJ1-5, is DGGITQSPKYLFRKEGQNVTLSCEQNLNHDAMYWYRQDPGQGLRLIYYSQIVNDFQKGDIAEGYSVSREKKESFPLTVTSAQKNPTAFYLCASLQGVNQPQHFGDGTRLSIL.

This clonotype was seen repeatedly, ten times or more. The chain employs TRBV29-1 and TRBJ1-5; a possible D gene is TRBD1 (5 bases). Germline lookup yields CDR1 SQVTM and CDR2 ANQGSEA. V gave up 4 bases and J gave up 10 bases, with 20 bases separating them. This CDR3 contains 14 residues. CDR3 DNA: TGCAGCGTTGGAGCCCGGGACCCAAGCCCCCCCCAGCATTTT. The encoded protein is CSVGARDPSPPQHF.

This clonotype occurred many times. V is TRBV3-1 and J is TRBJ2-1, with 12 positions matching TRBD2. Germline values: CDR1 LGHDT, CDR2 YNNKEL (reference sequence). The CDR3 runs to 14 residues. With V trimmed by 4 bases and J by 7 bases, 2 bases remained unmatched. CDR3: CASSRLAGVNEQFF. In DNA, the CDR3 is TGTGCCAGCAGCCGACTAGCGGGGGTGAATGAGCAGTTCTTC.

This clonotype occurred once. The rearrangement joins TRBV20-1 to TRBJ2-5; the D gene is possibly TRBD1 (5 bases). The V and J ends lost 0 bases and 3 bases respectively, with 11 bases between them. The germline V gene encodes CDR1 DFQATT and CDR2 SNEGSKA (reference sequence). There are 14 residues in the CDR3. The CDR3 region is CSARDPAREETQYF. CDR3 in DNA: TGCAGTGCTAGAGATCCCGCCAGGGAAGAGACCCAGTACTTC.

This clonotype was found many times. The chain carries TRBV10-1 and TRBJ2-3; the D is unclear. The germline V gene encodes CDR1 WNHNN and CDR2 SYGVQD (reference sequence). V shed 0 bases and J shed 3 bases, with 13 bases lying between them. This CDR3 has 16 amino acids. The CDR3: CASSESLGLATDTQYF. The CDR3 DNA follows: TGCGCCAGCAGTGAGTCCCTCGGTCTGGCGACAGATACGCAGTATTTT.

The chain recombines TRBV2 with TRBJ1-4, with a tentative D call TRBD1 (5 bases). The CDR3 consists of 14 residues. The germline CDR1 and CDR2 sequences are SNHLY and FYNNEI. The V end was cut by 5 bases, the J end by 8 bases, with 15 bases between. Here the CDR3 reads CASSTRDLQEKLFF. The CDR3 DNA is TGTGCCAGCAGTACGCGGGACCTACAAGAAAAACTGTTTTTT.

V gene TRBV11-2 combines with J gene TRBJ1-3, with 9 bases identical to TRBD1. V dropped 5 bases and J dropped 0; count of bases not matched to a gene: 2. CDR3 length: 15 amino acids. The germline V gene encodes CDR1 SGHAT and CDR2 FQNNGV. The CDR3 nucleotides read TGTGCCAGCAGCCCGGACAGGGGCTCTGGAAACACCATATATTTT. As protein: CASSPDRGSGNTIYF.

This chain connects TRBV7-9 to TRBJ1-5, with 9 bases fitting TRBD1. Germline V gene lookup returns CDR1 SEHNR and CDR2 FQNEAQ (reference sequence). After removal of 1 base from V and 3 bases from J, the junction contained 1 base not matched to a gene. This CDR3 has 15 residues. The CDR3 reads CASSLGTGVNQPQHF. The CDR3 region has the DNA TGTGCCAGCAGCTTAGGGACAGGGGTCAATCAGCCCCAGCATTTT.

This clonotype was counted at least ten times. CDR3 region: CSADYRGNNEQFF. The CDR3, as DNA: TGCAGTGCTGATTACAGGGGGAACAATGAGCAGTTCTTC. The V and J genes are TRBV20-1 and TRBJ2-1, with 8 positions matching TRBD1. The CDR3 is 13 amino acids. V shed 5 bases, J shed 5 bases, and the junction held 5 bases outside the gene matches. Germline V gives CDR1 DFQATT, CDR2 SNEGSKA (reference sequence).

For this clonotype: This may be a read error, as it is one base from a much larger clone. The J gene is TRBJ2-1, the V gene TRBV5-8, with 8 bases aligning to TRBD2. The CDR3 totals 15 residues. CDR1 SGHTS and CDR2 YDEGEE come from the germline V gene. The trim removed 4 bases at V and 12 bases at J, leaving 15 bases unmatched. DNA of the CDR3: TGTGCCAGCAGCCTCGTCGGGACTAGTGGGTTTGGGCAGTTCTTC. This gives the protein CASSLVGTSGFGQFF.

At least ten counts were recorded for this clonotype. This chain links TRBV6-1 with TRBJ1-1; 7 bases fit TRBD1. Unmatched junction bases numbered 8, after V lost 5 bases and J lost 5 bases. The CDR3 runs 14 residues. Per the germline V gene, CDR1 is MNHNS and CDR2 is SASEGT. The CDR3 region has the DNA TGTGCCAGCAGTTCCCATGACAGGGTTACTGAAGCTTTCTTT. Protein sequence: CASSSHDRVTEAFF.

This clonotype has a handful of counts. The V and J genes are TRBV6-2 or TRBV6-3 and TRBJ2-2; the match to TRBD2 covers 12 bases. The germline V gene encodes CDR1 MNHEY and CDR2 SVGEGT. Germline trimming cut 6 bases from V and 3 bases from J; bases unmatched to any gene: 5. The CDR3 covers 16 residues. The CDR3 reads CASSPLAGGYTGELFF. Here the CDR3 DNA reads TGTGCCAGCAGCCCTCTAGCGGGGGGGTACACCGGGGAGCTGTTTTTT.

This clonotype was observed at least ten times. V and J are TRBV2 and TRBJ2-5; D assignment may be TRBD1 or TRBD2 (5 bases each). The CDR3 length is 15 residues. Germline V CDR1 and CDR2: SNHLY, FYNNEI. Deletions cut 4 bases from V and 2 bases from J, with 14 bases between. The CDR3 loop reads CASSGVGVGQETQYF. CDR3 coding DNA: TGTGCCAGCAGTGGGGTGGGGGTAGGACAAGAGACCCAGTACTTC.

This clonotype was detected a few times. This rearrangement joins TRBV27 to TRBJ2-7; TRBD2 might be the D (6 bases). Germline lookup yields CDR1 MNHEY and CDR2 SMNVEV (reference sequence). The CDR3 covers 13 residues. V lost 1 base and J lost 5, with 9 bases in between. The CDR3 protein is CASSLYSGHEQYF. Written as DNA, the CDR3 is TGTGCCAGCAGTTTATATAGCGGCCACGAGCAGTACTTC.

This clonotype showed up just a few times. The genes are TRBV4-1 and TRBJ2-1; a possible D gene is TRBD1 (6 bases). CDR3 size: 16 residues. Trimming pared 2 bases from V and 0 bases from J, leaving 11 bases between. Germline CDR1 reads MGHRA; CDR2 reads YSYEKL. CDR3 sequence (DNA): TGCGCCAGCAGCCAACAGACAGGTAGCTCCTACAATGAGCAGTTCTTC. This gives the protein CASSQQTGSSYNEQFF.